The text below deals with one TCR beta chain. The read ends 3 residues before the CDR3 terminus; that terminus is restored from the germline J gene. V shed 7 bases and J shed 5 bases, with 15 bases lying between them. The CDR3 contains 15 residues. In germline, CDR1 is MDHEN, CDR2 SYDVKM. These data are taken from a study of T cells in women clearing cervical HPV infection. Study as a whole: HLA type could not be excluded as a confounder.

Some clones are missing from TCRdb's copy, which holds only in-frame ones; the method was immunoSEQ multiplex PCR. The table lists tens of thousands of clones, with 10% to 15% in the top ten. Sequencing input: blood buffy coat. The gene calls are TRBV28 and TRBJ1-6, with a tentative D call TRBD1 (5 bases). This clonotype was sampled from a woman aged 18 to 75 with a cervical HPV16 infection that either progressed to CIN3+ or cleared (not recorded which). This CDR3 reads CASTPDSLNNSPLHF. The covered CDR3 bases are TGTGCCAGCACTCCAGACAGCCTCAATAATTCACCC.